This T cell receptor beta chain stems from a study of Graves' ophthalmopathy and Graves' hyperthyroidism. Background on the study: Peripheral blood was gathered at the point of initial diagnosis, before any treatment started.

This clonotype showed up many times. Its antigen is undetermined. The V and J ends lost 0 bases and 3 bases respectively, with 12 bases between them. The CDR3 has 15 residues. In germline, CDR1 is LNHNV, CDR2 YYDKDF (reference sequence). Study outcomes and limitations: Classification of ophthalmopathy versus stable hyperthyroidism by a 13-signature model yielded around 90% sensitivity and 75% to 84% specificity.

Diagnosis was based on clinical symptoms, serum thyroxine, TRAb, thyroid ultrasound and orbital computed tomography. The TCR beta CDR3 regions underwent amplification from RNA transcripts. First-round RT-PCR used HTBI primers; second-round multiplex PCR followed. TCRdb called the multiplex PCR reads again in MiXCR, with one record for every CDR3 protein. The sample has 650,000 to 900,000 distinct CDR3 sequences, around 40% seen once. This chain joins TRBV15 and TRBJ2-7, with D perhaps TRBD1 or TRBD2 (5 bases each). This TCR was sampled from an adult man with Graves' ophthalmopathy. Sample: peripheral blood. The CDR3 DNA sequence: TGTGCCACCAGCAGAGATCCGGGACCGGGCTACGAGCAGTACTTC. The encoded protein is CATSRDPGPGYEQYF.